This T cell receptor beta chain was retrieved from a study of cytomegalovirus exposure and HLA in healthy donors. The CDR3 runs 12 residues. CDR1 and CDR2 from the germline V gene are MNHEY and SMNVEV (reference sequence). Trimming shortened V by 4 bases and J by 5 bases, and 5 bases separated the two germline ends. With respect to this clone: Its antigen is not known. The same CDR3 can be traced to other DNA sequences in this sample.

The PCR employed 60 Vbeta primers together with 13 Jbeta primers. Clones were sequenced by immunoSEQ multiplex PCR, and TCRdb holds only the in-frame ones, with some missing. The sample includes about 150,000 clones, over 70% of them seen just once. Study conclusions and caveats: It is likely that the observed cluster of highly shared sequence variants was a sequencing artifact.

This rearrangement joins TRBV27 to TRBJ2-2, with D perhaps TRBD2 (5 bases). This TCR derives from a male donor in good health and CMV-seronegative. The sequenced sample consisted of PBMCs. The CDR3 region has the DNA TGTGCCAGCAGTTCGGGAACCGGGGAGCTGTTTTTT. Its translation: CASSSGTGELFF.